A single sample is the source of the 19 T cell receptor beta chains below, sequenced in a study of T cell responses to AZD1222 COVID-19 vaccine. TCRdb's table, derived via immunoSEQ multiplex PCR, lists solely in-frame clones and lacks some. The top ten hold just over 5% of the sample, which has 150,000 to 200,000 clones, 85% to 95% seen once. The sample in question was peripheral blood, obtained 28 days after the second AZD1222 dose. These receptors came from an adult who received the AZD1222 COVID-19 vaccine.

The rearrangement links TRBV19 to TRBJ2-3; 7 nucleotides agree with TRBD1. The CDR3 is 16 amino acids. Germline trimming cut 3 bases from V and 0 bases from J; bases unmatched to any gene: 6. Germline V gene lookup returns CDR1 LNHDA and CDR2 SQIVND (reference sequence). CDR3 amino acids: CASSMVTGQSTDTQYF. For the CDR3, the DNA is TGTGCCAGTAGTATGGTGACGGGACAGAGCACAGATACGCAGTATTTT.

V and J are TRBV7-2 and TRBJ2-3; no firm D call. The germline CDR1 and CDR2 sequences are SGHTA and FQGNSA. V lost 5 bases, J lost 2 bases, and 20 bases lay in between. The CDR3 is made up of 17 amino acids. The DNA for the CDR3 is TGTGCCAGCAGCCAGAACGGTGGCGGAGTCGACACAGATACGCAGTATTTT. This encodes CASSQNGGGVDTDTQYF. Drawing the rest from reference TRBV7-2 and TRBJ2-3, the complete variable domain is GAGVSQSPSNKVTEKGKDVELRCDPISGHTALYWYRQSLGQGLEFLIYFQGNSAPDKSGLPSDRFSAERTGGSVSTLTIQRTQQEDSAVYLCASSQNGGGVDTDTQYFGPGTRLTVL.

The chain recombines TRBV10-3 with TRBJ2-3; 10 nucleotides agree with TRBD2. This CDR3 spans 16 amino acids. Germline-derived CDR1 and CDR2 are ENHRY and SYGVKD. The J segment lost 1 base and the V segment lost 3 bases, leaving 4 bases of the junction unmatched. The CDR3 loop reads CAISDASGSGTDTQYF. The CDR3 nucleotides are TGTGCCATCAGTGACGCTAGCGGGAGTGGCACAGATACGCAGTATTTT.

This chain links TRBV7-9 with TRBJ1-6, with D tentatively TRBD1 (5 bases). Per the germline V gene, CDR1 is SEHNR and CDR2 is FQNEAQ (reference sequence). The V and J ends lost 0 bases and 5 bases respectively, with 8 bases between them. This CDR3 spans 15 amino acids. This CDR3 reads CASSLAGADNSPLHF. As DNA, the CDR3 is TGTGCCAGCAGCTTAGCAGGGGCTGATAATTCACCCCTCCACTTT.

About this clone itself: The sample has other DNA sequences that encode this CDR3 too. The V call is TRBV14, the J call TRBJ1-2; no clear D gene. The germline V and J ends were trimmed by 1 base and 8 bases, with 8 bases remaining between them. Looked up from germline, CDR1 is SGHDN and CDR2 is FVKESK. CDR3 size: 12 residues. The CDR3 DNA is TGTGCCAGCAGCCAAGGGGGTTCCGGCTACACCTTC. Translation: CASSQGGSGYTF.

This clone was counted once. The V call is TRBV5-1, the J call TRBJ2-2; no clear D gene. This CDR3 has 16 residues. Germline CDR1 is SGHRS and CDR2 is YFSETQ. V was cut by 1 base and J by 4 bases, with 14 bases left in between. CDR3 loop: CASSLQQVEITGELFF. CDR3 coding DNA: TGCGCCAGCAGCTTGCAGCAGGTAGAGATCACCGGGGAGCTGTTTTTT. Supplemented by reference TRBV5-1 and TRBJ2-2, the full variable domain reads KAGVTQTPRYLIKTRGQQVTLSCSPISGHRSVSWYQQTPGQGLQFLFEYFSETQRNKGNFPGRFSGRQFSNSRSEMNVSTLELGDSALYLCASSLQQVEITGELFFGEGSRLTVL.

The rearrangement links TRBV6-5 to TRBJ1-1; D is ambiguous. V lost 11 bases, J lost 2 bases, and 15 bases lay in between. Germline values: CDR1 MNHEY, CDR2 SVGAGI. This CDR3 has 13 residues. The CDR3 protein is CALGGRQNTEAFF. In nucleotides, the CDR3 is TGTGCCCTAGGCGGGCGGCAAAACACTGAAGCTTTCTTT.

The chain links TRBV9 to TRBJ1-1, with D perhaps TRBD1 (5 bases). Trimming stripped 3 bases from V and 1 base from J, with 13 bases between. This CDR3 has 15 residues. CDR1 SGDLS and CDR2 YYNGEE come from the germline V gene. The CDR3 nucleotides are TGTGCCAGCAGCGAACCCGCGGGGCCGAACACTGAAGCTTTCTTT. Translated, it gives CASSEPAGPNTEAFF.

V usage is TRBV11-2 and J usage is TRBJ2-1, with TRBD2 matching 12 bases. CDR1 and CDR2 (germline): SGHAT, FQNNGV. The CDR3 totals 15 residues. The J segment lost 6 bases and the V segment lost 4 bases, leaving 4 bases of the junction unmatched. CDR3 protein: CASSSQLAGGNEQFF. CDR3 in DNA: TGTGCCAGCAGCTCGCAACTAGCGGGAGGCAATGAGCAGTTCTTC.

The chain joins TRBV9 to TRBJ2-3; TRBD2 matches at 8 bases. Germline values: CDR1 SGDLS, CDR2 YYNGEE. Germline trimming cut 0 bases from V and 3 bases from J; bases unmatched to any gene: 9. The CDR3 runs 17 residues. CDR3 nucleotides: TGTGCCAGCAGCGTAGGGGCTGCGGGAGGAGGGACAGATACGCAGTATTTT. This translates into CASSVGAAGGGTDTQYF.

The chain uses TRBV28 and TRBJ1-5; D is uncertain. The V gene's germline CDR1 is MDHEN and CDR2 SYDVKM. Between the trimmed V and J ends, which lost 3 bases and 4 bases, there was a span of 10 bases. The CDR3 has 14 residues. Here the CDR3 reads CASSFGRNNQPQHF. CDR3 nucleotide sequence: TGTGCCAGCAGTTTCGGACGGAATAATCAGCCCCAGCATTTT.

The chain uses TRBV4-2 and TRBJ2-2; TRBD1 agrees at 12 bases. Germline trimming cut 4 bases from V and 5 bases from J; bases unmatched to any gene: 2. The CDR3 is made up of 15 amino acids. The germline V gene encodes CDR1 LGHNA and CDR2 YNFKEQ. Here the CDR3 reads CASSPGQGATGELFF. The DNA of the CDR3 is TGTGCCAGCAGCCCGGGACAGGGGGCAACCGGGGAGCTGTTTTTT.

The chain carries TRBV12-3 or TRBV12-4 and TRBJ2-3; D perhaps matches TRBD2 (6 bases). The CDR3 totals 13 residues. Trimming took 8 bases from V and 5 from J, leaving 14 bases between them. CDR3 region: CASGAGRIDTQYF. The CDR3 nucleotides are TGTGCCAGCGGGGCGGGACGAATAGATACGCAGTATTTT.

This chain links TRBV6-6 with TRBJ1-1, with D perhaps matching TRBD1 (6 bases). Germline V gene data show CDR1 as MNHNY and CDR2 as SVGAGI (reference sequence). The CDR3 is 13 residues long. V lost 6 bases to trimming and J lost 1 base, with 9 bases between them. The CDR3 reads CASSGQTNTEAFF. The DNA of the CDR3 is TGTGCCAGCAGCGGACAGACGAACACTGAAGCTTTCTTT.

The genes are TRBV6-5 and TRBJ2-7; 8 nucleotides align to TRBD2. This CDR3 is 14 amino acids long. Germline V gene sequence: CDR1 MNHEY, CDR2 SVGAGI. V lost 6 bases and J lost 4; bases outside the gene matches: 8. The DNA for the CDR3 is TGTGCCAGCAGCCCAAGCAGCGGGAGATACGAGCAGTACTTC. It is translated as CASSPSSGRYEQYF.

The rearrangement uses TRBV13 and TRBJ1-2, with D possibly being TRBD1 (5 bases). CDR3 length equals 15 residues. Germline V gene sequence: CDR1 PRHDT, CDR2 FYEKMQ (reference sequence). V lost 5 bases, J lost 7 bases, and 20 bases lay in between. For the CDR3, the DNA is TGTGCCAGCAGCCGATCGGGGCAGCCAGGAGGTGGCTACACCTTC. The encoded protein is CASSRSGQPGGGYTF.

This clone was detected once. The J gene is TRBJ2-5, the V gene TRBV11-2; 9 positions agree with TRBD2. CDR1 and CDR2 from the germline V gene are SGHAT and FQNNGV. The CDR3 is 15 residues long. V lost 5 bases, J lost 2 bases, and 6 bases stayed unmatched. CDR3 residues: CASSRPSGEQETQYF. The CDR3 nucleotides read TGTGCCAGCAGCCGTCCTAGCGGGGAACAAGAGACCCAGTACTTC.

This clone was counted at least ten times. The CDR3 reads CASSPPSGPCYEQYF. The CDR3 nucleotides read TGTGCCAGCAGCCCCCCTAGCGGGCCCTGCTACGAGCAGTACTTC. The V gene is TRBV21-1, the J gene TRBJ2-7; whether TRBD2, the table's D call, matches the DNA was not checked. TRBV21-1 is a recognized pseudogene. CDR3 length equals 15 residues.

The J gene is TRBJ1-2, the V gene TRBV3-1 (or the pseudogene TRBV3-2); possible D gene TRBD1, 5 bases. The ends were cut back, 3 bases at V and 6 bases at J, with 20 bases in the middle. Germline V CDR1 and CDR2: LGHDT, YNNKEL (reference sequence). The CDR3 is made up of 16 amino acids. The CDR3 nucleotides read TGTGCCAGCAGCCATCGGACGGGACCCCGGACCGATGGCTACACCTTC. Its translation is CASSHRTGPRTDGYTF.